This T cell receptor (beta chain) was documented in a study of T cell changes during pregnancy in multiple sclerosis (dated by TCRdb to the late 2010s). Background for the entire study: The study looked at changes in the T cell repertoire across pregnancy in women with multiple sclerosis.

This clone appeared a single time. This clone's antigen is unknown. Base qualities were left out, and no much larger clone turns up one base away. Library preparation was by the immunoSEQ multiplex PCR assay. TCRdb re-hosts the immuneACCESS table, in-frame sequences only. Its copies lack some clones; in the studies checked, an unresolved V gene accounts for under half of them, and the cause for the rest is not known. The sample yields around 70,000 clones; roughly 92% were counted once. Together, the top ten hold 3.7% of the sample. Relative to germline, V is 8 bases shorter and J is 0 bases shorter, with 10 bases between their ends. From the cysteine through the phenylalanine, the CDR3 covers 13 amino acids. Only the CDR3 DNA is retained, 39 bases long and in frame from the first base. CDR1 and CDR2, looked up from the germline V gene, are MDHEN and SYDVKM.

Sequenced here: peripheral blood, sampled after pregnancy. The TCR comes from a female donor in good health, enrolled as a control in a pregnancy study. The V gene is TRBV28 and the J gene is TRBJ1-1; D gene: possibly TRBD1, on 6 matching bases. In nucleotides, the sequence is TGTGCCAGCGGTAACAGGGTGAACACTGAAGCTTTCTTT. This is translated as CASGNRVNTEAFF.